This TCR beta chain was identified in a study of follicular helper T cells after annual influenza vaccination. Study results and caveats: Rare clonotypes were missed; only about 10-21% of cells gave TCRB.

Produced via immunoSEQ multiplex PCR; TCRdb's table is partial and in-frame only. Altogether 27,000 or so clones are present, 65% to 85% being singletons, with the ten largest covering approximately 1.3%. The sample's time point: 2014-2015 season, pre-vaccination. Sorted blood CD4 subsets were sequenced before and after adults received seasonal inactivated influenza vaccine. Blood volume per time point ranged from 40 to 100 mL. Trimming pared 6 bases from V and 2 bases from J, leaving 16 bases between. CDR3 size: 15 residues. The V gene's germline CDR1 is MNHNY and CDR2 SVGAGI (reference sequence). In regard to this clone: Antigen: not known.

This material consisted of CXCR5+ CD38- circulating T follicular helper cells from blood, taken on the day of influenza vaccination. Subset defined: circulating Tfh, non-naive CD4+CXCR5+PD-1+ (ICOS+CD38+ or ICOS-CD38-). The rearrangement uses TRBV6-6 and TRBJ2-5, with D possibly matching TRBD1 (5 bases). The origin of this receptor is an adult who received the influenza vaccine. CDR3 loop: CASRNEGASQETQYF. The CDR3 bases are TGTGCCAGCAGGAATGAAGGGGCGTCGCAAGAGACCCAGTACTTC.